The present T cell receptor beta chain was sequenced within a study of shared clonotypes between healthy human individuals (dated by TCRdb to the early 2020s). For the wider study: A few men and a couple of women, aged 18 to 49 years, made up the cohort. Per donor, leukapheresis produced somewhere between about 0.9 and 9 billion PBMCs. To increase sequencing depth and limit assay-specific biases, TCR repertoire library preparation and sequencing were carried out by different laboratories using diverse techniques. The study deeply sequenced blood TCR repertoires of about 5 healthy adults to estimate repertoire size and the extent of clonotype sharing between individuals. For each donor, three plates each were used for CD4 naive and CD4 memory, two plates were used for CD8 naive, and one plate was used for CD8 memory.

Using the deep immunoSEQ assay, TCR CDR3 regions were amplified from genomic DNA by multiplex PCR. For each cell subset, the extracted genomic DNA was distributed evenly across all wells of several immunoSEQ 96-well plates, and each plate served as one replicate. For sorted subsets, about 0.2 ug genomic DNA, equal to some 28,000 T cell genomes, was loaded into each replicate PCR. Purified libraries were quantified with a Qubit 3.0 fluorometer, sized on a Bioanalyzer 2100, and re-quantified with the KAPA Library Quantification kit. A separate single-read 150-cycle Illumina NextSeq 550 flow cell was used to sequence each immunoSEQ 96-well plate. Per the source publication's procedure: Because the immunoSEQ output held only junctional sequences and lacked quality scores, the filtering could not match the filtering applied to full-length reads. To assign V/J genes and CDR3, sequences were annotated against IMGT germline references using PyIR, a Python wrapper for IgBLAST v1.9. Reads were removed for weak V/J assignments (E-value above 1e-6), missing CDR3, stop codons, out-of-frame junctions, or ambiguous translated residues. V3J clonotypes were defined as sequences sharing the same inferred V gene, J gene, and CDR3 amino acid sequence. Percentage overlap between repertoires was computed as shared unique clonotypes divided by the size of the smaller repertoire. RTK rarefaction, the Chao1 estimator, and Recon v2.1 estimates of unobserved clonotypes were used to assess repertoire richness. For all TCRbeta clonotypes obtained by the gDNA method from a handful of donors, generation probabilities were computed with OLGA. Imported from immuneACCESS, the table was reduced by TCRdb to in-frame sequences with V and J called. These copies leave out some clones; in studies compared against another copy, an unresolved V gene accounts for under half, and the cause of the remainder is not known. V, J and clone size reflect that table, while D and trimming were determined from the DNA. This sample gives about 520,000 clones in total; approximately 95% of them show up just once. 0.064% of the sample comes from the top ten.

Cut back by 6 bases and 1 base, the V and J ends lie 12 bases apart. CDR1 and CDR2 were assigned from the germline V gene as SGHNT and YENEEA. Counted from cysteine to phenylalanine, this CDR3 has 15 amino acids. Just CDR3 DNA is preserved here, 45 bases in frame from base 1. Turning to this clone: Which antigen it targets is not known. Base qualities are not provided; no much larger clone lies one nucleotide away.

The donors were healthy, HIV-negative adults with no recently reported acute infections or vaccinations. Every donor was a Caucasian adult residing in Nashville, Tennessee, USA. CD4+ T cells were enriched through magnetic negative selection, after which naive cells were positively selected on CD45RA and the remaining negative fraction served as the memory subset. Blood was obtained by leukapheresis, after which PBMCs were separated by Ficoll-Histopaque density gradient centrifugation and cryopreserved in liquid nitrogen vapor phase. Purity and quantity of every magnetically sorted T cell population were checked by analytical flow cytometry. From each sorted fraction, genomic DNA was isolated and quantified by UV absorbance on a Nanodrop 2000c. The paper's findings and limits, for the study overall: Sampling was restricted to blood, and TCR repertoires in tissue are likely to differ from TCR repertoires in blood. Incomplete sequencing was indicated by rarefaction of sorted-subset datasets, despite the large sequencing depth. Larger estimated clonotype richness was generally found for naive subsets than for memory subsets. When several donors were compared, the shared fraction of clonotypes was 5% to 6.5% for naive CD4, 3.5% for naive CD8, about 2.5% for memory CD4, and roughly 0.43% for memory CD8. The genetic and exposure-history diversity represented was limited by the small number of donors. Pairwise subsampling indicated that sequencing depth was expected to affect the degree of clonotype sharing among donors. Clonotypes shared by all four sorted-subset donors showed higher generation probabilities than non-shared clonotypes.

The sequence links TRBV11-3 to TRBJ2-2, with no reliable assignment of the D segment. Source material: naive CD4+ T cells sorted from blood. What the cell subset or site label conveys for this sample: CD45RA+ positively selected. This TCR was recovered from a woman between 25 and 40 years old in good health. CDR3 region: CASSPKPRNTGELFF. At the DNA level, the sequence is TGTGCCAGCAGTCCGAAGCCGAGGAACACCGGGGAGCTGTTTTTT.